Listed below are T cell receptor beta chains from one sample, sequenced in a study of T cells in tuberculosis. TCRdb's copy holds only in-frame clones and misses some; the assay was immunoSEQ multiplex PCR. Among tens of thousands of clones listed, approximately 91% were seen once. Sequenced: CD1b-GMM tetramer-negative cells sorted from PBMCs. These receptors all come from an adult woman with latent tuberculosis. CDR3s include the opening cysteine and the closing phenylalanine or tryptophan. Fields, in order: J gene, V gene, D gene, CDR3 length, clone size, CDR3 protein, CDR3 DNA. The D gene is left open where the match is weak. Clone sizes are given selectively: once, few, many, or a class where the clone is expanded.

>TRBJ1-2|TRBV6-5|.|14|.
CASRQPSGTYGYTF
TGTGCCAGCAGGCAACCCTCAGGAACCTATGGCTACACCTTC
>TRBJ1-1|TRBV7-9|.|16|.
CASSFTLDSKNTEAFF
TGTGCCAGCAGCTTTACATTGGACAGTAAGAACACTGAAGCTTTCTTT
>TRBJ2-5|TRBV27|TRBD2|14|.
CASSLAGVGETQYF
TGTGCCAGCAGTTTAGCGGGGGTTGGCGAGACCCAGTACTTC
>TRBJ1-2|TRBV18|.|13|.
CASSPQGDYGYTF
TGTGCCAGCTCACCACAGGGGGACTATGGCTACACCTTC
>TRBJ2-1|TRBV5-4|TRBD1|16|.
CASSSPPGQGLNEQFF
TGTGCCAGCAGCTCGCCCCCGGGACAGGGTTTGAATGAGCAGTTCTTC
>TRBJ1-2|TRBV28|.|15|once
CASRPSPGDNYGYTF
TGTGCCAGCAGACCCTCCCCGGGGGACAACTATGGCTACACCTTC
>TRBJ2-1|TRBV29-1|TRBD2|17|.
CSVVGRGLGSSYNEQFF
TGCAGCGTTGTGGGAAGGGGACTAGGGAGCTCCTACAATGAGCAGTTCTTC
>TRBJ2-7|TRBV6-1|.|16|.
CASSEAGGRGSYEQYF
TGTGCCAGCAGTGAAGCAGGGGGACGAGGCTCCTACGAGCAGTACTTC
>TRBJ2-2|TRBV7-2|.|15|.
CASSLSGQNTGELFF
TGTGCCAGCAGCTTAAGCGGGCAGAACACCGGGGAGCTGTTTTTT
>TRBJ1-4|TRBV4-2|.|18|.
CASSQDQASRARNEKLFF
TGTGCCAGCAGCCAAGATCAGGCTTCCAGAGCCCGTAATGAAAAACTGTTTTTT
>TRBJ1-1|TRBV6-5|TRBD1|13|once
CASSSPGQVEAFF
TGTGCCAGCAGTTCCCCGGGACAGGTGGAAGCTTTCTTT
>TRBJ1-6|TRBV4-1|TRBD1|15|.
CASSQDWGQVSPLHF
TGCGCCAGCAGCCAAGATTGGGGACAGGTTTCACCCCTCCACTTT
>TRBJ2-5|TRBV6-6|.|16|.
CASTRYSASEKETQYF
TGTGCCAGCACCCGGTATTCGGCTAGCGAAAAAGAGACCCAGTACTTC